This paragraph covers one T cell receptor beta chain sequence. Its recognized antigen is unknown. Base qualities are missing; no much larger clone stands one base away. The immunoSEQ Assay, a bias-controlled multiplex PCR, was used to amplify TCRbeta CDR3 regions from genomic DNA. In the original analysis: The number of nucleated cells in each sample was estimated from the amplification of reference gene primers within the assay. Sequence reads were collapsed and filtered to measure the absolute abundance of every unique TCRbeta CDR3 rearrangement. Productive Simpson clonality was computed per sample as the square root of Simpson's diversity index over productive rearrangements. TCRdb provides this immuneACCESS table in a form limited to in-frame rearrangements. Some clones are lacking; in checked studies, under half of them reflect an unresolved V gene, and why the rest are absent is not known. V and J calls and clone size are as listed in that table; D and trimming were resolved from the DNA. The sample table contains 90,000 to 120,000 clones; only one count was recorded for 85% to 95% of them. The top ten hold 1% to 1.5% of the sample.

The collaborating institutions used their own protocols to collect whole blood in K2EDTA tubes. For TCRbeta analysis, collaborator samples were shipped as frozen whole blood, as isolated PBMCs, or as DNA extracted from either sample type. CDR1 and CDR2 (SQVTM, ANQGSEA) derive from the germline V gene. CDR3 length: 11 amino acids, cysteine to phenylalanine. CDR3 DNA only is kept here, 33 bases in frame from base 1. This specimen comes from a study of blood T cell repertoires in COVID-19 (dated by TCRdb to about 2020). Describing the broader study: Samples covering the acute and convalescent phases of COVID-19 were provided by collaborators in the United States, Italy and Spain. The material from the prospective study consisted of cDNA or gDNA derived from T cells, B-cell-depleted T cells, or PBMCs. Deeply sampled blood TCRbeta repertoires from subjects exposed to, actively infected with, or recovered from COVID-19 were included in the dataset. A freely available public database, intended as a resource for researchers studying the immune response to SARS-CoV-2, is where the repertoires were released. Samples came from the ongoing ImmuneRACE study (first 160 participants) plus 1,254 subjects from 6 global collaborators. The sample metadata nearly always contained a de-identified subject ID, COVID-19 status, age in years and sex. Where HLA class I and class II types were available, the types were taken from metadata supplied by the sample provider, not from assay-based typing. What the authors observed across the whole study: Clinical and demographic metadata were provided uncurated, with the amount varying by source and participant.

The specimen sequenced was peripheral blood. Here the chain combines TRBV29-1 and TRBJ2-4, with TRBD2 perhaps the D gene, on 6 matching bases. This sequence originates from a woman in her thirties with acute or convalescent COVID-19. At the DNA level, the sequence is TGCAGTGGACTACGAGGAAACATTCAGTACTTC. This sequence encodes CSGLRGNIQYF.